Described below is a single TCR beta chain sequence and its context. The sample's time point: pre-sensitization, week 0. Treatment: therapeutic diphenylcyclopropenone sensitization with weekly scalp DPC. Germline trimming cut 5 bases from V and 4 bases from J; bases unmatched to any gene: 10. CDR3 size: 15 residues. Looked up from germline, CDR1 is SGHKS and CDR2 is YYEKEE (reference sequence). TCRdb re-analysed the RACE reads in MiXCR, keeping a single row per CDR3 protein. The repertoire holds 85,000 to 130,000 distinct CDR3 sequences, with roughly an eighth as singletons. This sample was taken from a study of human T cells and chemical hapten exposure.

The sequencing used whole blood, collected in connection with sensitization to the hapten diphenylcyclopropenone (DPC). This rearrangement joins TRBV5-5 to TRBJ1-1; 8 positions match TRBD1. This sequence was found in a woman aged 45-65 years with alopecia areata. Some clones in this sample may be carry-over from other donors' samples. CDR3 in DNA: TGTGCCAGCAGGCCGACGACAGGGGCGGCCACTGAAGCTTTCTTT. It codes for CASRPTTGAATEAFF.